This TCR beta chain derives from a study of T cell responses to AZD1222 COVID-19 vaccine. Study observations and caveats: The donors showed a predominance of white British ancestry and of females, with possible underestimation of clonal diversity.

In the case of this clone: Antigen: not known.

Assay used: immunoSEQ multiplex PCR; TCRdb lists only in-frame clones, some missing. This table holds 100,000 to 130,000 clones, around 90% found once. The V end lost 4 bases, the J end lost 0 bases, and 6 bases lay between the germline ends. The CDR3 is made up of 13 amino acids. Germline V lookup: CDR1 MRHNA, CDR2 SNTAGT. This TCR derives from an adult in good health. This sample comprised peripheral blood, obtained on day 0 of AZD1222 vaccination. The chain combines TRBV6-4 with TRBJ1-1, with no clear D. The CDR3 DNA is TGTGCCAGCAGTGTAGAGGTGAACACTGAAGCTTTCTTT. Residues: CASSVEVNTEAFF.